Sequencing of this T cell receptor beta chain was carried out in a study of cytomegalovirus exposure and HLA in healthy donors (dated by TCRdb to the late 2010s). For the study in its entirety: A later analysis indicated that the roughly 130 validation repertoires were generated on the platform also employed for the 700 or so repertoires of the first cohort. To predict cytomegalovirus infection status, the study combined high-throughput TCR immunosequencing, statistical association of individual TCRs with disease status, and machine learning. The study aimed to test whether cataloging public T cell receptors could reveal signatures of past pathogen exposure. In addition to the first cohort of approximately 650 subjects, a separate validation cohort of 130 or so different subjects was used. Broader findings and caveats from the paper: The authors suggested that the approach could potentially be generalized to other disease states and immunological phenotypes. In vitro tests confirmed that a few of the cytomegalovirus-associated TCR beta chains recognize cytomegalovirus antigens. The classifier was reported to diagnose cytomegalovirus status with high specificity and sensitivity in both the original cohort and the validation cohort. Subsequent analysis determined that TCRs grouped into clusters in the first cohort also showed a tendency toward co-occurrence across the 120 or so validation repertoires, and about 94% of cluster scores exceeded 0. In the study, some 180 TCR beta chains were listed as associated with cytomegalovirus. All 120 or so repertoires were used to score co-occurrence in the validation cohort in a later analysis, because that analysis had no HLA typing for the cohort. Most TCR sequences were seen in very few donors, while some public TCRs were found in many individuals.

Including cysteine and phenylalanine, the CDR3 has 13 amino acids. Solely the CDR3 DNA is kept, with 39 bases framed from the first base. Looking up the germline V gene yields CDR1 SQVTM and CDR2 ANQGSEA. The junction shows trimming of 7 bases on V and 4 bases on J, and the gene matches do not reach 6 bases of it. Separate from the roughly 700-subject first cohort, the validation cohort of 120 subjects was the group to which the donors belonged. Points on this clone: There is no known antigen for this receptor. Within one base of it there is no much larger clone, and no base qualities were kept.

Receptor libraries were prepared by the immunoSEQ multiplex PCR assay. The paper's processing steps were these. A statistical classification framework was built to diagnose cytomegalovirus status from the catalog of TCR beta chain sequences. This immuneACCESS table, as held by TCRdb, lists in-frame sequences with V and J called but not all clones. Of the missing ones, under half trace to an unresolved V gene in checked studies; the others have no known cause. Clone size and V and J calls were adopted from that table, with D and trimming inferred from the DNA. This sample has about 400,000 clones in its table, and 86% of those were observed once. The ten biggest clones cover roughly 0.82% of the sample.

This clonotype was obtained from a young woman in good health and CMV-seronegative. Recombination linked TRBV29-1 to TRBJ2-5, with TRBD2 matching 10 junction bases. Input material: PBMCs. The CDR3 has the sequence CSAPAGGLETQYF. The nucleotide sequence reads as follows: TGCAGCGCCCCAGCGGGGGGGTTAGAGACCCAGTACTTC.